This T cell receptor (beta chain) originates from a study of shared clonotypes between healthy human individuals. Findings of the study overall: Generation probabilities of non-shared clonotypes were lower (relative to those shared by all four donors). Among the subsets, naive ones generally showed larger estimated richness than memory ones.

Genomic DNA of every subset was divided equally among multiple immunoSEQ plates. Original processing notes: Filtering of immunoSEQ junctional sequences could not match full-length read filtering. Assay used: immunoSEQ multiplex PCR; TCRdb lists only in-frame clones, some missing. V and J calls and clone size are copied from that table; D and trimming were computed from the DNA. The table records roughly 760,000 clones, 74% of them present only once. V was shortened by 4 bases and J by 4 bases, with 8 bases between the two germline ends. The germline gives CDR1 MGHRA, CDR2 YSYEKL. The CDR3 is 13 amino acids. About this clone itself: Antigen: not known.

J is TRBJ2-4 and V is TRBV4-1; D is undetermined. Sequenced: memory CD4+ T cells sorted from blood. The subset here: CD45RA-negative fraction. The receptor's source is a woman in her twenties or thirties in good health. The CDR3 reads CASSPGIKNIQYF. Here the CDR3 DNA reads TGCGCCAGCAGCCCCGGAATAAAAAACATTCAGTACTTC.